A single sample gave rise to the 18 T cell receptor beta chains below, sequenced in a study of glioma-infiltrating T cells. TCR alpha and beta CDR3 regions were amplified from RNA using iRepertoire nested multiplex PCR. TCRdb redid the calling of the multiplex PCR reads with MiXCR, one entry per CDR3 protein. Among about 180,000 distinct CDR3 sequences, around 40% were seen once, and the ten largest hold 5% to 5.5%. What was sequenced was glioma tissue, nonneoplastic brain tissue, or PBMCs (not recorded which). These receptors all come from a human donor with low-grade glioma or glioblastoma, undergoing nonglioma brain surgery, or in good health (not recorded which).

With respect to this clonotype: This could be a read error, since a much larger clone is one nucleotide away. The V and J genes are TRBV7-9 and TRBJ2-2; unclear D gene. The CDR3 is 12 residues long. Germline loops: CDR1 SEHNR, CDR2 FQNEAQ (reference sequence). Trimming stripped 1 base from V and 7 bases from J, with 4 bases between. The chain's CDR3 is CASSLGCGELFF. The CDR3, as DNA: TGTGCCAGCAGCTTAGGATGCGGGGAGCTGTTTTTT.

Turning to this clonotype: One junction end does not reproduce the germline sequence, and a read error may be involved. V usage is TRBV27 and J usage is TRBJ2-1, with 7 bases identical to TRBD2. The germline V gene encodes CDR1 MNHEY and CDR2 SMNVEV (reference sequence). The CDR3 sequence is 16 residues long. CDR3 DNA: TGTGCCAGCAGTAGGACTAGAGGGTTTAATTACAATGAGCAGTCCTTC. This sequence encodes CASSRTRGFNYNEQSF.

Concerning this clonotype: A much larger clone is a single base away; this may be a read error. The chain has TRBV25-1 and TRBJ1-3, with D maybe TRBD1 (6 bases). The CDR3 totals 17 residues. Germline values: CDR1 MGHDK, CDR2 SYGVNS. The chain's CDR3 is CASSESSPGVGGKTIYF. DNA of the CDR3: TGTGCCAGCAGTGAATCCTCCCCAGGGGTAGGAGGAAAAACCATATATTTT.

The chain couples TRBV20-1 to TRBJ2-1, with D possibly being TRBD1 (6 bases). The CDR3 covers 14 residues. Germline V gene sequence: CDR1 DFQATT, CDR2 SNEGSKA (reference sequence). V lost 7 bases to trimming and J lost 6 bases, with 19 bases between them. This CDR3 reads CSVERQQGTNEQFF. In DNA form, the CDR3 reads TGCAGTGTAGAGAGACAACAGGGTACCAATGAGCAGTTCTTC.

This clonotype showed up many times. V gene TRBV6-1 combines with J gene TRBJ2-7; TRBD1 agrees at 9 bases. J gave up 5 bases and V 5 bases, and 7 bases lay outside the gene matches. This CDR3 contains 14 residues. Germline V gives CDR1 MNHNS, CDR2 SASEGT. The CDR3 DNA sequence: TGTGCCAGCAGTTCCGGGACAGGGTTTCACGAGCAGTACTTC. Translation gives CASSSGTGFHEQYF.

The rearrangement uses TRBV20-1 and TRBJ2-7, with D unclear. Trimming took 6 bases from V and 11 from J, leaving 20 bases between them. This CDR3 has 12 residues. CDR1 and CDR2 from the germline V gene are DFQATT and SNEGSKA (reference sequence). CDR3 sequence reads: CSAKGDSYEKYF. In DNA, the CDR3 is TGCAGTGCCAAGGGTGACTCCTACGAAAAGTACTTC.

This clonotype came up a few times. This may be a read error, as it is one base from a much larger clone. This chain uses TRBV20-1 with TRBJ2-1; TRBD2 matches at 11 bases. Losses at the gene ends were 4 bases for V and 10 bases for J; bases not matched to a gene: 9. Germline V CDR1 and CDR2: DFQATT, SNEGSKA (reference sequence). The CDR3 totals 14 residues. CDR3 protein: CSAIGTSGLKEQFF. Written as DNA, the CDR3 is TGCAGTGCTATCGGGACTAGCGGCTTAAAGGAGCAGTTCTTC.

Of note for this clonotype: This likely comes from a read error, as the CDR3 has no conserved phenylalanine or tryptophan at its end. The chain joins TRBV2 to TRBJ2-7; D remains ambiguous. Trimming removed 1 base at V and 1 base at J, with 8 bases between. The V gene's germline CDR1 is SNHLY and CDR2 FYNNEI. The CDR3 has 14 residues. The CDR3 DNA is TGTGCCAGCAGTGAAGTCGGCTCGTCCTACGAGCAGTACTTA. It encodes CASSEVGSSYEQYL.

This clonotype was observed a handful of times. A much more abundant neighbour one base away suggests this may be a read error. The chain recombines TRBV6-1 with TRBJ1-1; D remains unclear. Germline CDR1 MNHNS, CDR2 SASEGT. This CDR3 region has 14 residues. The V and J ends lost 6 bases and 0 bases respectively, with 11 bases between them. The CDR3 coding sequence is TGTGCCAGCAGCCAGACTCAGATGAACACTGAAGCTTTCTTT. It codes for CASSQTQMNTEAFF.

On this clonotype: Being one base from a much bigger clone, this may be a read error. This chain joins TRBV10-3 and TRBJ2-7; 7 bases match TRBD1. This CDR3 comprises 12 residues. Looked up from germline, CDR1 is ENHRY and CDR2 is SYGVKD. CDR3 in amino acids: CAIGDSEYDQYF. Here the CDR3 DNA reads TGTGCCATCGGGGACAGCGAATACGATCAGTACTTC.

With regard to this clonotype: A much larger clone differs from this one at a single base, so this may be a read error. The chain links TRBV12-5 to TRBJ2-1, with 9 bases that match TRBD2. The CDR3 spans 14 residues. The trim removed 11 bases at V and 9 bases at J, leaving 14 bases unmatched. Germline values: CDR1 LGHNT, CDR2 FRNRAP. The CDR3 sequence is CASGPNSGSIEQFF. In DNA, the CDR3 is TGTGCTTCGGGCCCTAATAGCGGGAGTATTGAGCAGTTCTTC.

This clonotype has a handful of counts. In DNA form, the CDR3 reads TGTGCCACCCAACAGGGGATCTGGGCTGAAGCTTTCTTT. It translates to CATQQGIWAEAFF. The rearrangement uses TRBV12-5 and TRBJ1-1; the match to TRBD1 covers 7 bases. This CDR3 region has 13 residues. CDR1 LGHNT and CDR2 FRNRAP come from the germline V gene.

This clonotype occurred a few times. The rearrangement uses TRBV28 and TRBJ2-7; 7 bases map to TRBD2. Per germline, CDR1 MDHEN and CDR2 SYDVKM. The trim removed 4 bases at V and 0 bases at J, leaving 3 bases unmatched. This CDR3 has 14 residues. CDR3 nucleotide sequence: TGTGCCAGCAGTTGGCTAGCGGACTCCTACGAGCAGTACTTC. It is translated as CASSWLADSYEQYF.

The chain is built from TRBV29-1 and TRBJ1-1; a weak D match, TRBD1 (6 bases). Germline CDR1 is SQVTM and CDR2 is ANQGSEA. This CDR3 comprises 12 residues. With 6 bases removed from V and 4 bases from J, the gap between germline ends came to 12 bases. In DNA, the CDR3 is TGCAGCGTGGGACAACCATCCACTGAAGCTTTCTTT. This codes for CSVGQPSTEAFF.

This clonotype was observed many times. This chain links TRBV28 with TRBJ2-7; the match to TRBD1 covers 9 bases. V lost 5 bases to trimming and J lost 4 bases; unmatched junction nucleotides: 12. Germline V gene data show CDR1 as MDHEN and CDR2 as SYDVKM. The length of the CDR3 is 16 residues. CDR3 sequence (DNA): TGTGCCAGCAGTACCTCGATCCGGGACAGGGCTTACGAGCAGTACTTC. This encodes CASSTSIRDRAYEQYF.

This clonotype was detected once. A read error may be the cause here, since a much bigger clone is one base away. The chain uses TRBV3-1 and TRBJ1-2; TRBD1 agrees at 7 bases. CDR1 is LGHDT, CDR2 YNNKEL, per germline (reference sequence). This CDR3 has 12 amino acids. This CDR3 is CVSSVGQRGYTF. In DNA, the CDR3 is TGTGTCAGCAGCGTGGGACAGCGTGGCTACACCTTC.

Notes on this clonotype: Likely a read error: the CDR3 ends without its conserved phenylalanine or tryptophan. This chain uses TRBV27 with TRBJ2-3; 7 nucleotides match TRBD2. CDR1 and CDR2 from the germline V gene are MNHEY and SMNVEV (reference sequence). The CDR3 runs to 14 residues. For the CDR3, the DNA is TGTGACAGCAGTATAGGACTAGGGGCCGTCACGCAGTATTTA. It encodes CDSSIGLGAVTQYL.

In regard to this clonotype: A much larger clone lies one base from this, so it may be a read error. This rearrangement joins TRBV6-6 to TRBJ1-2, with a possible D match to TRBD2 (5 bases). Matching the DNA end better, TRBJ2-7 makes the J call doubtful. The CDR3 length is 16 residues. Per germline, CDR1 MNHNY and CDR2 SVGAGI (reference sequence). The chain's CDR3 is CSSSYQRTLFSYEQYF. CDR3 nucleotide sequence: TGTTCCAGCAGTTACCAAAGGACTCTTTTCTCCTACGAGCAGTACTTC.